Listed here is a single T cell receptor (beta chain). As yet, its antigen is unknown. V dropped 3 bases and J dropped 1 base, with 13 bases sitting between them. The CDR3 has 16 residues. Germline V gene data show CDR1 as KGHSH and CDR2 as LQKENI. Using immunoSEQ multiplex PCR, the repertoire was profiled, and TCRdb retains in-frame clones only, with some absent. In the table there are tens of thousands of clones, roughly 90% of which are singletons. This sample was included in a study of PD-L1 blockade in urothelial cancer. As for the study in general: The analyses of blood took place 3 weeks (second dose) and 6 weeks after treatment start.

General observations from the study: Larger 3-week expansion of tumor-associated blood clones was seen in durable-benefit patients.

The specimen comprised PBMCs, sampled around atezolizumab (anti-PD-L1) treatment. The source of this sequence is a man in his fifties or sixties with urothelial cancer. The J gene is TRBJ1-3, the V gene TRBV18; D uncertain. CDR3 protein: CASSPAVTQSGNTIYF. CDR3 DNA: TGTGCCAGCTCACCCGCAGTTACCCAATCTGGAAACACCATATATTTT.